These 5 T cell receptor beta chains were sequenced from one sample in a study of technical replicates of blood from a few donors. Method: immunoSEQ multiplex PCR; TCRdb's copy keeps in-frame clones and lacks some. The repertoire holds tens of thousands of clones, with 85% to 90% as singletons. Material: PBMCs. Every receptor here comes from a human donor in good health. Some clones in this sample may be carry-over from other donors' samples.

J is TRBJ2-5 and V is TRBV7-9, with D perhaps TRBD2 (5 bases). From germline, CDR1 is SEHNR and CDR2 FQNEAQ (reference sequence). There are 14 residues in the CDR3. Trimming took off 1 base at V and 5 bases at J, with 11 bases between the two ends. The CDR3 region has the DNA TGTGCCAGCAGCTTAGGCCTAGCCGGGGAGACCCAGTACTTC. Protein: CASSLGLAGETQYF.

As DNA, the CDR3 is TGTGCCATCAGCGACCTAGCGGGAGAAGAGCAGTACTTC. Translation gives CAISDLAGEEQYF. This rearrangement joins TRBV10-3 to TRBJ2-7, with TRBD2 matching over 10 bases. The CDR3 runs 13 residues. With 6 bases clipped from V and 7 bases from J, the junction kept 6 bases outside the gene matches. Germline V CDR1 and CDR2: ENHRY, SYGVKD.

The rearrangement joins TRBV6-5 to TRBJ2-5, with 8 bases matching TRBD1. CDR1 MNHEY and CDR2 SVGAGI come from the germline V gene. The ends lost 6 bases at V and 3 bases at J; junction bases unmatched: 3. The CDR3 is 13 amino acids. CDR3 in amino acids: CASRQGVKETQYF. As DNA, the CDR3 is TGTGCCAGCAGACAGGGGGTTAAAGAGACCCAGTACTTC.

The chain couples TRBV7-6 to TRBJ2-7; D possibly corresponds to TRBD1 (6 bases). Germline values: CDR1 SGHVS, CDR2 FNYEAQ. V lost 1 base, J lost 2 bases, and 9 bases lay in between. The CDR3 spans 14 residues. The CDR3 is CASSLDRDTYEQYF. As DNA, the CDR3 is TGTGCCAGCAGCTTAGACAGGGATACCTACGAGCAGTACTTC.

The V and J genes are TRBV5-4 and TRBJ2-2; TRBD1 matches 9 bases. The CDR3 is 14 amino acids. The germline V gene encodes CDR1 SGHNT and CDR2 YYREEE (reference sequence). V lost 3 bases, J lost 5 bases, and 2 bases stayed unmatched. DNA for the CDR3: TGTGCCAGCAGCTCGGGACAGGGAACCGGGGAGCTGTTTTTT. Protein sequence: CASSSGQGTGELFF. Variable domain in full (rest from reference TRBV5-4 and TRBJ2-2): ETGVTQSPTHLIKTRGQQVTLRCSSQSGHNTVSWYQQALGQGPQFIFQYYREEENGRGNFPPRFSGLQFPNYSSELNVNALELDDSALYLCASSSGQGTGELFFGEGSRLTVL.